The clone carrying this TCR beta chain was seen many times. The target antigen is unknown. This record belongs to a study of T cell repertoires in cytomegalovirus infection. Study at large: Through public TCR beta signatures, both CMV infection and matching HLA type were indicated. Overall study results and limits: Totalled public TCR beta family frequency picked out people who carried CMV plus the relevant HLA.

TCRdb analysed the reads with MiXCR anew, one entry per CDR3 protein. Seen here are roughly 920,000 distinct CDR3 sequences, roughly a third observed once, and the top ten hold about an eighth. The germline V and J ends were trimmed by 6 bases and 4 bases, with 12 bases remaining between them. The CDR3 is made up of 13 amino acids. The source material was cultured CD8+ T cells from PBMCs, sampled from culture after CMV antigen stimulation. This TCR was sampled from a human donor in good health (CMV status not recorded). Some clones in this sample may be carry-over from other donors' samples. The genes are TRBV12-3 or TRBV12-4 and TRBJ1-1; the D gene is possibly TRBD1 (5 bases). CDR3 sequence (DNA): TGTGCCAGCAGCCCAGGGTTTGGCACTGAAGCTTTCTTT. Its protein is CASSPGFGTEAFF.